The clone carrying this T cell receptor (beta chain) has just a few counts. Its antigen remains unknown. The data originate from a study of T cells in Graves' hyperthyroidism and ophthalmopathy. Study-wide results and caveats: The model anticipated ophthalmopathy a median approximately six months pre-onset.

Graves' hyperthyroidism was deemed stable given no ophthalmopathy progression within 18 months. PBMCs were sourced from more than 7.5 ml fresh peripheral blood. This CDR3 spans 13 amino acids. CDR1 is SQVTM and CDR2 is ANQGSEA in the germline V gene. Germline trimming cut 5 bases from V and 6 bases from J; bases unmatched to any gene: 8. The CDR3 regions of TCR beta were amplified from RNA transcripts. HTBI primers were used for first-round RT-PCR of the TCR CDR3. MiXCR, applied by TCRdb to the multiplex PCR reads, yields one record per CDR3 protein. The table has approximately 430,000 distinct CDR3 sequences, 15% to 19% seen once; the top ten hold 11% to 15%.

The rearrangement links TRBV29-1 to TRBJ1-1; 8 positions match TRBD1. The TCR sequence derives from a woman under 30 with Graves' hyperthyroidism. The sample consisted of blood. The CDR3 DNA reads TGCAGCGTTCCCGACAGGGGTGGGGCTGAAGCTTTCTTT. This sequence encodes CSVPDRGGAEAFF.